One and the same sample provided the 32 T cell receptor beta chains below, sequenced in a study of T cells expressing NK-cell markers. After re-calling the 5' RACE reads, TCRdb lists one entry per CDR3 protein, DNA absent. The listing records 550,000 to 600,000 distinct CDR3 sequences. The sample comprised blood T cells: a sorted CD56 or NKG2C T cell subset, CD4+ or CD8+ T cells, or bulk PBMC T cells (not recorded which). The receptor set was obtained from a man younger than 30 in good health.

V gene TRBV7-2 combines with J gene TRBJ2-5; no DNA is available, so the TRBD1 call from TCRdb remains unchecked. In germline, CDR1 is SGHTA, CDR2 FQGNSA. The CDR3 totals 15 residues. The chain's CDR3 is CASSLDPGSQETQYF.

CDR3 in amino acids: CASSWASGNIQYF. The V gene is TRBV12-3 or TRBV12-4, the J gene TRBJ2-4. The CDR3 is made up of 13 amino acids.

The chain employs TRBV7-9 and TRBJ2-1; TCRdb selects TRBD2, and the lack of DNA leaves this call unchecked. This CDR3 comprises 15 residues. Germline lookup yields CDR1 SEHNR and CDR2 FQNEAQ (reference sequence). CDR3 in amino acids: CASSLRLAGGFQQFF.

The rearrangement uses TRBV7-2 and TRBJ2-1; TCRdb's D call of TRBD1 is untestable without DNA. The germline gives CDR1 SGHTA, CDR2 FQGNSA. CDR3 length equals 17 residues. CDR3: CASSSHPGQGVYNEQFF.

This sequence joins TRBV27 and TRBJ2-5; the D call from TCRdb, TRBD2, cannot be confirmed without DNA. CDR3 size: 16 residues. Germline V gene lookup returns CDR1 MNHEY and CDR2 SMNVEV (reference sequence). CDR3 residues: CASSRTSGIPQETQYF.

The chain is built from TRBV7-8 and TRBJ1-5. The length of the CDR3 is 14 residues. From germline, CDR1 is SGHVS and CDR2 FQNEAQ. The CDR3 here is CASCEIEGNQPQHF.

The rearrangement links TRBV5-1 to TRBJ2-1; the D call of TRBD2 rests on TCRdb alone, since no DNA is present to check it. CDR1 is SGHRS, CDR2 YFSETQ, per germline. The CDR3 covers 15 residues. CDR3 loop: CASSHPSGNYNEQFF. The complete variable domain, with remaining parts taken from reference TRBV5-1 and TRBJ2-1, reads KAGVTQTPRYLIKTRGQQVTLSCSPISGHRSVSWYQQTPGQGLQFLFEYFSETQRNKGNFPGRFSGRQFSNSRSEMNVSTLELGDSALYLCASSHPSGNYNEQFFGPGTRLTVL.

This chain uses TRBV7-9 with TRBJ2-3; the D gene TCRdb calls, TRBD2, cannot be checked with no DNA. The CDR3 has 18 residues. Germline assignment: CDR1 SEHNR and CDR2 FQNEAQ (reference sequence). CDR3 in amino acids: CASSLSGLAGGHTDTQYF.

The J gene is TRBJ2-1, the V gene TRBV7-9; TCRdb gives TRBD1 as the D gene, but with no DNA this cannot be confirmed. This CDR3 region has 12 residues. Looked up from germline, CDR1 is SEHNR and CDR2 is FQNEAQ (reference sequence). CDR3 region: CASRGQFNEQFF.

The chain carries TRBV4-3 and TRBJ1-3; TCRdb's D call of TRBD1 is untestable without DNA. The CDR3 extends over 16 amino acids. Germline V CDR1 and CDR2: LGHNA, YSLEER. The CDR3 loop is CASSQDRQASGNTIYF.

The gene calls are TRBV27 and TRBJ2-7; with no DNA, the TCRdb D assignment of TRBD1 cannot be verified. Germline values: CDR1 MNHEY, CDR2 SMNVEV (reference sequence). The CDR3 contains 15 residues. This chain's CDR3 is CASRRGQPSSYEQYF.

The chain recombines TRBV25-1 with TRBJ2-1; TCRdb's D call of TRBD1 is untestable without DNA. Looked up from germline, CDR1 is MGHDK and CDR2 is SYGVNS. This CDR3 is 15 amino acids long. The CDR3 reads CASSESSPQGSEQFF.

The rearrangement joins TRBV27 to TRBJ2-1; TCRdb indicates TRBD1, and absent DNA this call remains unverified. The CDR3 is 14 amino acids. Per the germline V gene, CDR1 is MNHEY and CDR2 is SMNVEV (reference sequence). The CDR3 is CASSLFPTANEQFF.

This sequence joins TRBV6-4 and TRBJ2-1; TCRdb indicates TRBD1, and absent DNA this call remains unverified. The V gene's germline CDR1 is MRHNA and CDR2 SNTAGT. The length of the CDR3 is 15 residues. CDR3 residues: CASSDPRTGGNEQFF.

The V and J genes are TRBV20-1 and TRBJ2-4; TCRdb names TRBD1, which stays unverified in the absence of DNA. This CDR3 spans 13 amino acids. Looked up from germline, CDR1 is DFQATT and CDR2 is SNEGSKA (reference sequence). The CDR3 sequence is CSASDREDGIQYF.

The V call is TRBV10-3, the J call TRBJ2-4; TCRdb outputs TRBD1, but without DNA this stays unchecked. Germline-derived CDR1 and CDR2 are ENHRY and SYGVKD. The length of the CDR3 is 16 residues. The CDR3 here is CAISERPGQGPNIQYF.

The rearrangement joins TRBV11-2 to TRBJ2-1; TCRdb outputs TRBD2, but without DNA this stays unchecked. The V gene's germline CDR1 is SGHAT and CDR2 FQNNGV. This CDR3 spans 14 amino acids. This CDR3 is CASSLLAGMREQFF.

This chain links TRBV12-3 or TRBV12-4 with TRBJ2-2; TCRdb lists TRBD1, though no DNA is available to test this call. The CDR3 is 16 amino acids. CDR3 amino acids: CASQVTGPTNTGELFF.

The V and J genes are TRBV20-1 and TRBJ2-7; TCRdb proposes TRBD1, but this gene call is untestable without DNA. The germline CDR1 and CDR2 sequences are DFQATT and SNEGSKA (reference sequence). The CDR3 covers 11 residues. CDR3 amino acids: CSASRPGEQYF.

The chain uses TRBV20-1 and TRBJ2-5; there is no DNA to check the TCRdb D call of TRBD1. CDR3 length: 13 residues. Germline V lookup: CDR1 DFQATT, CDR2 SNEGSKA (reference sequence). CDR3 in amino acids: CSAPSRRRETQYF.

The CDR3 region is CSVAQARSNTEAFF. The chain carries TRBV29-1 and TRBJ1-1. Germline V gene lookup returns CDR1 SQVTM and CDR2 ANQGSEA. This CDR3 has 14 amino acids.

The J gene is TRBJ1-4, the V gene TRBV12-3 or TRBV12-4. This CDR3 spans 13 amino acids. CDR3 loop: CASSPRDARKLFF.

This rearrangement joins TRBV4-3 to TRBJ2-2; the D call from TCRdb, TRBD2, cannot be confirmed without DNA. CDR1 is LGHNA and CDR2 is YSLEER in the germline V gene. The CDR3 extends over 19 amino acids. The CDR3 protein is CASSQTSTSGRRGTGELFF.

The rearrangement joins TRBV5-6 to TRBJ2-1; TCRdb designates TRBD2, a call that cannot be tested without DNA. The CDR3 has 18 residues. Germline loops: CDR1 SGHDT, CDR2 YYEEEE. The CDR3 sequence is CASRSGLAGGPSDNEQFF. The full variable domain, with the rest looked up from reference TRBV5-6 and TRBJ2-1, is DAGVTQSPTHLIKTRGQQVTLRCSPKSGHDTVSWYQQALGQGPQFIFQYYEEEERQRGNFPDRFSGHQFPNYSSELNVNALLLGDSALYLCASRSGLAGGPSDNEQFFGPGTRLTVL.

The chain has TRBV2 and TRBJ2-5; the TCRdb D gene call, TRBD1, has no DNA to confirm it. The CDR3 covers 13 residues. Germline CDR1 SNHLY, CDR2 FYNNEI. The CDR3 sequence is CASVRGFQETQYF.

The V and J genes are TRBV10-3 and TRBJ1-3. CDR1 is ENHRY and CDR2 is SYGVKD in the germline V gene. CDR3 size: 15 residues. The CDR3 sequence: CAITNSGSSGNTIYF.

The V gene is TRBV6-1, the J gene TRBJ1-2; the TRBD1 assignment by TCRdb is unverifiable without DNA. The CDR3 runs to 13 residues. Germline lookup yields CDR1 MNHNS and CDR2 SASEGT. CDR3 amino acids: CASLKTGDYGYTF.

The gene calls are TRBV20-1 and TRBJ2-1; TCRdb lists TRBD2, though no DNA is available to test this call. The CDR3 is made up of 12 amino acids. Germline values: CDR1 DFQATT, CDR2 SNEGSKA (reference sequence). CDR3 protein: CSAPTFGGEQFF.

This chain uses TRBV20-1 with TRBJ1-2. This CDR3 comprises 13 residues. Germline V gene lookup returns CDR1 DFQATT and CDR2 SNEGSKA (reference sequence). This CDR3 is CSAIDNHLWGYTF.

CDR3 residues: CSAITGTGGFRGNQPQHF. V gene TRBV20-1 combines with J gene TRBJ1-5; TCRdb gives TRBD1 as the D gene, but with no DNA this cannot be confirmed. This CDR3 spans 18 amino acids. CDR1 is DFQATT and CDR2 is SNEGSKA in the germline V gene (reference sequence).

The genes are TRBV5-1 and TRBJ2-2; absent DNA, TCRdb's TRBD1 call cannot be checked. The CDR3 runs 14 residues. CDR1 and CDR2 (germline): SGHRS, YFSETQ. CDR3 loop: CASSFSSGYGELFF.

The V gene is TRBV20-1, the J gene TRBJ2-7; without DNA, the TCRdb call of TRBD2 cannot be checked. The CDR3 contains 14 residues. Germline values: CDR1 DFQATT, CDR2 SNEGSKA (reference sequence). The CDR3 is CSARTRLVPYEQYF.